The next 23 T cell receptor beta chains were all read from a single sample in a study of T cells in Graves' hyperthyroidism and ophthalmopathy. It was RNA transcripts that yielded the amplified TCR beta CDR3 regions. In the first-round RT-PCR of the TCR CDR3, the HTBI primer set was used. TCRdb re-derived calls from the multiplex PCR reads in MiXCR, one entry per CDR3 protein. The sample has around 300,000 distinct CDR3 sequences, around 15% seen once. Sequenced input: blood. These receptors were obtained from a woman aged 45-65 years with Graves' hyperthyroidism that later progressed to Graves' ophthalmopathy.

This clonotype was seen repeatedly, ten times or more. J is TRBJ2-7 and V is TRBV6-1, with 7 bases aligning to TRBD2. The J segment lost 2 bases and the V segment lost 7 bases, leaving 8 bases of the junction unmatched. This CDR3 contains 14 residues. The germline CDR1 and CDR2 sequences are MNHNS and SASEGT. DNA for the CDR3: TGTGCCAGCAATACGGCGGGAGAAACCTACGAGCAGTACTTC. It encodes CASNTAGETYEQYF.

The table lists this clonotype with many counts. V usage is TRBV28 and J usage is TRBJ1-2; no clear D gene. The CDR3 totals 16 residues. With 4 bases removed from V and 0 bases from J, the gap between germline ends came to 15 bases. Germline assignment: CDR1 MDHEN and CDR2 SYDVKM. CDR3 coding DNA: TGTGCCAGCAGTTACCACACCCCGACAACTAACTATGGCTACACCTTC. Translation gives CASSYHTPTTNYGYTF.

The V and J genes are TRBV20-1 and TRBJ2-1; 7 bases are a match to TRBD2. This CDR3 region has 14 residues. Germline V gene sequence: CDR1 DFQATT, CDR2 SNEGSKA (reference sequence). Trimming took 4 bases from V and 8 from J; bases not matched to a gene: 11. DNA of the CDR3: TGCAGTGCTACGGGGGGAGCGTATCTGTATGAGCAGTTCTTC. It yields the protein CSATGGAYLYEQFF.

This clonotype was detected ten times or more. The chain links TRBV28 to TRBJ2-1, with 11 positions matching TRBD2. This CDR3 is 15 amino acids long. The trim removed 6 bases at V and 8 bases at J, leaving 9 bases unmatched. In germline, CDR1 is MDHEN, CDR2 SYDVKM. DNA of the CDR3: TGTGCCAGCAGATTTAGCGGGAGGGCCGGGGATGAGCAGTTCTTC. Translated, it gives CASRFSGRAGDEQFF.

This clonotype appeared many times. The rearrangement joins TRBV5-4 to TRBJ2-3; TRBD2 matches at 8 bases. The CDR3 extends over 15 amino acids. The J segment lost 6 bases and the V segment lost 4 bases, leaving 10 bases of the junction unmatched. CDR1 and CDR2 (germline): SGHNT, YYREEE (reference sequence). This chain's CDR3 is CASSKRSGSEDTQYF. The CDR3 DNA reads TGTGCCAGCAGCAAGAGGAGCGGGAGCGAGGATACGCAGTATTTT.

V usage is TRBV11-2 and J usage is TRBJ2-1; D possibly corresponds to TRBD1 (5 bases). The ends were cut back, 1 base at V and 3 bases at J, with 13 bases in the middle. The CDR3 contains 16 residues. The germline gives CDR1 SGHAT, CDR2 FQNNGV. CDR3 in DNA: TGTGCCAGCAGCTTAGTCCTTCCAGGGAACTACAATGAGCAGTTCTTC. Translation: CASSLVLPGNYNEQFF.

Here the CDR3 reads CASSGVSGKNIQYF. In nucleotides, the CDR3 is TGTGCCAGCAGCGGGGTATCAGGGAAAAACATTCAGTACTTC. The V gene is TRBV9, the J gene TRBJ2-4; weak D call: TRBD1 (5 bases). This CDR3 has 14 amino acids. V was trimmed by 3 bases and J by 4 bases, leaving 11 bases between them. Germline-derived CDR1 and CDR2 are SGDLS and YYNGEE.

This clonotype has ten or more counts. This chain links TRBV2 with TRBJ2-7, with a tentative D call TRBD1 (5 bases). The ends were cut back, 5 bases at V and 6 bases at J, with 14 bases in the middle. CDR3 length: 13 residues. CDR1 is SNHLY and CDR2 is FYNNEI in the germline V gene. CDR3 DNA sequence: TGTGCCAGCAGTAAAGAACAGGTTAGCGAGCAGTACTTC. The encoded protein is CASSKEQVSEQYF.

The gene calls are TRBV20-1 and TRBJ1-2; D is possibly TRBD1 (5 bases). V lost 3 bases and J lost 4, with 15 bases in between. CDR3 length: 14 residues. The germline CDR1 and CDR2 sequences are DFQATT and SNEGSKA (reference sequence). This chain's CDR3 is CSASDSTRVYGYTF. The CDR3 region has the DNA TGCAGTGCTAGTGATTCGACCAGGGTCTATGGCTACACCTTC.

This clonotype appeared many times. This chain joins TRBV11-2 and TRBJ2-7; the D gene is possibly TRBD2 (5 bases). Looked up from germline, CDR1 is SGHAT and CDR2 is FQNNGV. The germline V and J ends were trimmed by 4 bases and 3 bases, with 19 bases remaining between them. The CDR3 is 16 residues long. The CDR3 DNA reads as TGTGCCAGCAGCTCCCTCGGGATTCACCCGCTCTACGAGCAGTACTTC. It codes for CASSSLGIHPLYEQYF. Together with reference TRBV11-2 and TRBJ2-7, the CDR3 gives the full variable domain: EAGVAQSPRYKIIEKRQSVAFWCNPISGHATLYWYQQILGQGPKLLIQFQNNGVVDDSQLPKDRFSAERLKGVDSTLKIQPAKLEDSAVYLCASSSLGIHPLYEQYFGPGTRLTVT.

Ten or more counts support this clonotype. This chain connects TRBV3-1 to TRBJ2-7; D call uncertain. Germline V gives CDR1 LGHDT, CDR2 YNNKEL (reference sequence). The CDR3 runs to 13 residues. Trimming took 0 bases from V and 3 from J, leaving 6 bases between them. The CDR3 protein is CASSQEVGYEQYF. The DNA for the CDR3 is TGTGCCAGCAGCCAAGAAGTGGGCTACGAGCAGTACTTC.

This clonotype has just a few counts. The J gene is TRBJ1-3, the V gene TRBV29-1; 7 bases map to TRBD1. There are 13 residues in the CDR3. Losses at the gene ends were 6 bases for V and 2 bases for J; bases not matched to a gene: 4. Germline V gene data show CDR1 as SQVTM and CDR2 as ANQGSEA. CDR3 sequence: CSVTDRAGNTIYF. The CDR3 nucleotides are TGCAGCGTCACCGACAGGGCTGGAAACACCATATATTTT.

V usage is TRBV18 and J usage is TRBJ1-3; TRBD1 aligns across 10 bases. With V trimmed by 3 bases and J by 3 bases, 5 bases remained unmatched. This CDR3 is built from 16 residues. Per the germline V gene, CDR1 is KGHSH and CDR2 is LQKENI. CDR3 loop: CASSPVGQGLGNTIYF. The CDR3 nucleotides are TGTGCCAGCTCACCGGTGGGACAGGGGCTTGGAAACACCATATATTTT.

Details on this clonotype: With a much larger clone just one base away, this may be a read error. The CDR3, as DNA: TGTACCAGCTCCTTCCTCCAGAACGTAAATGAAAAACTGTTTTTT. Encoded protein: CTSSFLQNVNEKLFF. The V gene is TRBV27, the J gene TRBJ1-4; D call uncertain. This CDR3 spans 15 amino acids. CDR1 is MNHEY and CDR2 is SMNVEV in the germline V gene (reference sequence).

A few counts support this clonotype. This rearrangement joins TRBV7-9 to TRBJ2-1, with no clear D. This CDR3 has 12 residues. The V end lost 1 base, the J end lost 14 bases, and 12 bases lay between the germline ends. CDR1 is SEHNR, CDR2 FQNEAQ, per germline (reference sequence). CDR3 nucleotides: TGTGCCAGCAGCTTAGACTACACCCAAAAGTTCTTC. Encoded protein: CASSLDYTQKFF. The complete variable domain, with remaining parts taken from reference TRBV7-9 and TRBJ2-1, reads DTGVSQNPRHKITKRGQNVTFRCDPISEHNRLYWYRQTLGQGPEFLTYFQNEAQLEKSRLLSDRFSAERPKGSFSTLEIQRTEQGDSAMYLCASSLDYTQKFFGPGTRLTVL.

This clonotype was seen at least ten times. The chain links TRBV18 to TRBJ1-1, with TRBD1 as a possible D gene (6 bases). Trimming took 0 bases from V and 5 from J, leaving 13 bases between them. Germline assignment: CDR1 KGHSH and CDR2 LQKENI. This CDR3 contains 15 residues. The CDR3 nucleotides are TGTGCCAGCTCACCACCGTCGTCAGGGGTAACTGAAGCTTTCTTT. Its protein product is CASSPPSSGVTEAFF.

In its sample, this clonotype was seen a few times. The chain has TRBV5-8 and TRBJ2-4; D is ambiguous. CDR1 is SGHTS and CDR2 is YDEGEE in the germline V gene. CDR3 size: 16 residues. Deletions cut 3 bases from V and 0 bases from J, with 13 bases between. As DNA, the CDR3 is TGTGCCAGCAGCTCCGCTTTGAAGCTAGCCAAAAACATTCAGTACTTC. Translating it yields CASSSALKLAKNIQYF.

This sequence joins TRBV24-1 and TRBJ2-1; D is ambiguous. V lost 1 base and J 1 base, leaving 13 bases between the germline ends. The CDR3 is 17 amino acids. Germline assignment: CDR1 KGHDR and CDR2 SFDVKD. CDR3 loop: CATSDFSPSGSYNEQFF. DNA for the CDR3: TGTGCCACCAGTGATTTCTCCCCCTCCGGGTCCTACAATGAGCAGTTCTTC.

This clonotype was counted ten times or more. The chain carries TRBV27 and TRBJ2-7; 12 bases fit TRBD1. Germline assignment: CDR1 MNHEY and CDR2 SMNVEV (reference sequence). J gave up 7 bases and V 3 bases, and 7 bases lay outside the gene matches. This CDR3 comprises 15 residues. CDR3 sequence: CASSFTGQGAEEQYF. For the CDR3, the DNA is TGTGCCAGCAGTTTTACGGGACAGGGGGCTGAGGAGCAGTACTTC.

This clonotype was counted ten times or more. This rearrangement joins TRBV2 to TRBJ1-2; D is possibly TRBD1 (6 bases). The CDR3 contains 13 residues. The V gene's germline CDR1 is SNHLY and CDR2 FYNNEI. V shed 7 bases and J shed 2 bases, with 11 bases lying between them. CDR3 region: CASTRDRNYGYTF. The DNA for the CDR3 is TGTGCCAGCACCCGAGACAGGAACTATGGCTACACCTTC.

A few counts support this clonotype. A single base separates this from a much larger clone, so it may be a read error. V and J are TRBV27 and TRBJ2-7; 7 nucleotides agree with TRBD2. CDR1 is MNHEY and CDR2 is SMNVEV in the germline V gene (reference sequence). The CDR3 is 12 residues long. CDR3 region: CACSFNGGEQYF. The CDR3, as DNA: TGTGCCTGCAGTTTTAACGGGGGGGAGCAGTACTTC.

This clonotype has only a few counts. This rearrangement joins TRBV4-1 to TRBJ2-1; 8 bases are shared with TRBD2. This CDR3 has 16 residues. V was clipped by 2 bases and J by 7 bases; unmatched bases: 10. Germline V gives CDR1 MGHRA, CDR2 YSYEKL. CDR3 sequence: CASSQRGLALQNEQFF. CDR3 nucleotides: TGCGCCAGCAGCCAACGAGGACTAGCTCTACAGAATGAGCAGTTCTTC.

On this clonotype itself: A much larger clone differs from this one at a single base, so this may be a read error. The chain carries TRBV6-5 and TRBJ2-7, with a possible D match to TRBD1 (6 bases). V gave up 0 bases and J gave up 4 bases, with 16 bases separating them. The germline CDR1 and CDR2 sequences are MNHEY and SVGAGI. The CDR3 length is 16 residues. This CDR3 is CASSYSVLVGTYEQYF. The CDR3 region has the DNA TGTGCCAGCAGTTACTCGGTACTAGTGGGGACATACGAGCAGTACTTC.